This record covers a single T cell receptor (beta chain). This specimen belongs to a study of identical twins. TCRdb reprocessed the 5' RACE reads with MiXCR, giving one entry per CDR3 protein. The table has roughly 1.6 million distinct CDR3 sequences, under 35% seen once. The CDR3 runs to 18 residues. V lost 7 bases, J lost 1 base, and 23 bases lay in between. Germline loops: CDR1 SNHLY, CDR2 FYNNEI. The J gene is TRBJ2-4, the V gene TRBV2; TRBD1 is a possible D gene (6 bases). The sequencing sample was made of cord blood. The receptor was isolated from a newborn girl in good health. The CDR3 reads CASNRDTDSLFAKNIQYF. CDR3 in DNA: TGTGCCAGCAACCGGGACACTGACTCCCTTTTCGCCAAAAACATTCAGTACTTC.